This T cell receptor beta chain appears in the sequencing data of a study of blood T cell repertoires in COVID-19. In the study overall: The United States, Italy and Spain were the sources of the acute and convalescent COVID-19 samples. Sample material is recorded as cDNA or gDNA derived from T cells, B-cell-depleted T cells, or PBMCs.

In its sample, this clone was seen a few times. Trimming took 3 bases from V and 2 from J, leaving 11 bases between them. In germline, CDR1 is SGDLS, CDR2 YYNGEE. The CDR3 is made up of 14 amino acids. In the original processing: Estimation of nucleated cell counts was performed using reference gene primer amplification. Repertoires were generated with immunoSEQ multiplex PCR, while TCRdb's copy carries only in-frame clones and drops some. The V and J calls and clone size were taken over from that table, and D and trimming were inferred from the DNA. The data contain about 200,000 clones, just under 85% of them seen just once; the ten biggest clones take up 6.9%.

What was sequenced was peripheral blood. The origin of this receptor is a human donor with acute or convalescent COVID-19. The donor label of this sample is uncertain. This chain uses TRBV9 with TRBJ1-1; D gene ambiguous. Written as DNA, the CDR3 is TGTGCCAGCAGCGCCCGGACTGTTAACACTGAAGCTTTCTTT. It specifies CASSARTVNTEAFF.